Following are 12 T cell receptor beta chains from one sample sequenced in a study of T cells in Graves' hyperthyroidism and ophthalmopathy (dated by TCRdb to between 2019 and 2020). Receptor amplification or capture employed multiplex PCR. The instrument was an Illumina HiSeq 2000. The TCR beta CDR3 regions were amplified from RNA transcripts. A first-round RT-PCR of the TCR CDR3 used the HTBI primer set with the Qiagen OneStep RT-PCR kit. The raw public data were reprocessed by TCRdb itself: fastp quality trimming at Q25, MiXCR clonotype calling, in-frame beta chains only. CDR3 protein sequences are deduplicated, and each keeps its most common genes and DNA. The sample profile shows more than 500,000 distinct CDR3 sequences; around 15% of them were found once. Clones ranked in the top ten supply 3.8% of the sample. Sequencing was done on a sample of blood. These receptors came from a woman in her 30s with Graves' hyperthyroidism.

This clonotype showed up just a few times. This chain connects TRBV13 to TRBJ2-7; TRBD2 matches 9 bases. Trimming removed 0 bases from V and 4 bases from J; junction bases left unmatched: 4. This CDR3 comprises 15 residues. Germline V gene data show CDR1 as PRHDT and CDR2 as FYEKMQ (reference sequence). The CDR3: CASSLGSGSRYEQYF. CDR3 nucleotide sequence: TGTGCCAGCAGCTTAGGTAGCGGGAGTCGGTACGAGCAGTACTTC.

This chain uses TRBV5-1 with TRBJ2-4, with 7 bases aligning to TRBD2. Germline CDR1 SGHRS, CDR2 YFSETQ. Losses at the gene ends were 4 bases for V and 0 bases for J; bases not matched to a gene: 10. The CDR3 covers 17 residues. The CDR3 bases are TGCGCCAGCAGCCTGAACCCTAGCGGTCTAGCCAAAAACATTCAGTACTTC. It specifies CASSLNPSGLAKNIQYF.

A few counts support this clonotype. The CDR3 end shows no conserved phenylalanine or tryptophan, and so a read error is likely. The chain uses TRBV6-1 and TRBJ2-7, with D maybe TRBD1 (5 bases). Germline lookup yields CDR1 MNHNS and CDR2 SASEGT. Trimming left V 5 bases short and J 4 bases short, with 15 bases between. CDR3 length: 14 amino acids. DNA for the CDR3: TGTGCCAGCAGTTATTCCAGGGATGTGTACGAGCAGTACCTC. Residues: CASSYSRDVYEQYL.

The gene calls are TRBV18 and TRBJ2-5, with TRBD2 matching 7 bases. V lost 3 bases, J lost 13 bases, and 8 bases stayed unmatched. The CDR3 is 12 residues long. The germline V gene has CDR1 KGHSH and CDR2 LQKENI. The CDR3 reads CASSPSITGGYF. The CDR3 bases are TGTGCCAGCTCACCTTCAATCACGGGGGGGTACTTC.

This clonotype appeared many times. The rearrangement joins TRBV29-1 to TRBJ2-1; 12 bases match TRBD2. CDR1 is SQVTM, CDR2 ANQGSEA, per germline. The CDR3 extends over 14 amino acids. The V gene end was trimmed by 5 bases and the J gene end by 8 bases; junction bases not matched to a gene: 7. The CDR3 reads CSVQQTSGSDEQFF. The DNA of the CDR3 is TGCAGCGTTCAACAGACTAGCGGGAGTGATGAGCAGTTCTTC.

This clonotype has at least ten counts. The chain links TRBV20-1 to TRBJ2-1, with TRBD2 matching over 10 bases. This CDR3 has 14 amino acids. J was trimmed by 2 bases and V by 6 bases; bases with no gene match: 4. The germline gives CDR1 DFQATT, CDR2 SNEGSKA (reference sequence). The CDR3 reads CSAPLAGAYNEQFF. The CDR3 DNA follows: TGCAGTGCCCCGCTAGCGGGAGCCTACAATGAGCAGTTCTTC.

This clonotype was counted at least ten times. The V and J genes are TRBV28 and TRBJ2-7; D may be TRBD1 (5 bases). V was shortened by 8 bases and J by 3 bases, with 17 bases between the two germline ends. The V gene's germline CDR1 is MDHEN and CDR2 SYDVKM. The CDR3 covers 14 residues. CDR3 loop: CASSARRQIYEQYF. In DNA, the CDR3 is TGTGCCAGCTCCGCGAGGAGACAGATCTACGAGCAGTACTTC.

This clonotype showed up just a few times. The genes are TRBV7-8 and TRBJ2-2; no clear D gene. CDR3 size: 15 residues. Germline V CDR1 and CDR2: SGHVS, FQNEAQ. V was shortened by 6 bases and J by 2 bases, with 13 bases between the two germline ends. This CDR3 reads CASSPPGVNTGELFF. The CDR3 coding sequence is TGTGCCAGCAGTCCCCCTGGCGTAAACACCGGGGAGCTGTTTTTT.

The V call is TRBV28, the J call TRBJ2-4; weak D call: TRBD2 (6 bases). CDR1 and CDR2 from the germline V gene are MDHEN and SYDVKM. V was shortened by 3 bases and J by 0 bases, with 12 bases between the two germline ends. The CDR3 runs 16 residues. The CDR3 nucleotides read TGTGCCAGCAGTTTTGGAAAGGGACTAGCCAAAAACATTCAGTACTTC. Translating gives CASSFGKGLAKNIQYF.

As to this clonotype: An end of the junction differs from the germline gene, which may be a read error. V is TRBV6-2 or TRBV6-3 and J is TRBJ2-5; D perhaps matches TRBD2 (5 bases). The germline gives CDR1 MNHEY, CDR2 SVGEGT. The CDR3 is 12 residues long. CDR3 coding DNA: TGTGCCAGCAGTTACTCCGGTAGGGAGTGGGACTTC. Translated, it gives CASSYSGREWDF.

This clonotype was detected only a few times. The chain recombines TRBV20-1 with TRBJ2-3, with TRBD2 identical over 12 bases. CDR3 length: 15 amino acids. V dropped 5 bases and J dropped 5; count of bases not matched to a gene: 8. Germline loops: CDR1 DFQATT, CDR2 SNEGSKA (reference sequence). This CDR3 reads CSAVPSGRAGDTQYF. The DNA for the CDR3 is TGCAGTGCTGTCCCTAGCGGGAGGGCTGGAGATACGCAGTATTTT.

The V call is TRBV6-1, the J call TRBJ1-4, with TRBD1 matching 7 bases. CDR1 MNHNS and CDR2 SASEGT come from the germline V gene. The CDR3 contains 14 residues. J lost 4 bases, V lost 6 bases, and 5 bases had no gene match. CDR3 DNA: TGTGCCAGCAGCGACAGGGAGTTTAATGAAAAACTGTTTTTT. Its protein is CASSDREFNEKLFF.